This T cell receptor (beta chain) is drawn from a study of T cell responses to AZD1222 COVID-19 vaccine. Background on the study: Doses given second, at about 4 or about 12 weeks, were pooled.

For this clone: Its antigen remains unknown.

The repertoire was sequenced with immunoSEQ multiplex PCR; TCRdb's copy has only in-frame clones and lacks some. Seen here are 130,000 or so clones, 90% observed once, and the top ten hold approximately 1.6%. Germline V lookup: CDR1 LGHNA, CDR2 YSLEER. CDR3 size: 17 residues. V lost 1 base to trimming and J lost 3 bases, with 17 bases between them. Study-wide results and caveats: Nearly half of spike-specific TCRs reportedly target unmutated variant regions. Baseline seropositivity characterized only six AZD1222 recipients.

The clonotype was recovered from an adult in good health. This chain links TRBV4-3 with TRBJ2-3, with D possibly TRBD1 on 5 matching bases. The sequencing here drew on peripheral blood, taken on day 0 of AZD1222 vaccination. The CDR3 protein is CASSQGLGQGQTDTQYF. The DNA for the CDR3 is TGCGCCAGCAGCCAAGGGTTGGGGCAGGGTCAGACAGATACGCAGTATTTT.